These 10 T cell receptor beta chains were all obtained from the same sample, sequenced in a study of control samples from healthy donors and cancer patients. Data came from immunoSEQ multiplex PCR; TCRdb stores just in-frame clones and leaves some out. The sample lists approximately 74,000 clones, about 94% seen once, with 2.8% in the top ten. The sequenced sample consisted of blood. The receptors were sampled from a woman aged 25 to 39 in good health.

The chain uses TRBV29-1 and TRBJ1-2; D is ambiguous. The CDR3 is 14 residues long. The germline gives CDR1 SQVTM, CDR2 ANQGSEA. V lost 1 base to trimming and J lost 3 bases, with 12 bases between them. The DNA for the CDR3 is TGCAGCGTTGAAGCTGCGGCCGCAGACTATGGCTACACCTTC. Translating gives CSVEAAAADYGYTF. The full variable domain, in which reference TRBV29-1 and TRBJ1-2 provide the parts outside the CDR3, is SAVISQKPSRDICQRGTSLTIQCQVDSQVTMMFWYRQQPGQSLTLIATANQGSEATYESGFVIDKFPISRPNLTFSTLTVSNMSPEDSSIYLCSVEAAAADYGYTFGSGTRLTVV.

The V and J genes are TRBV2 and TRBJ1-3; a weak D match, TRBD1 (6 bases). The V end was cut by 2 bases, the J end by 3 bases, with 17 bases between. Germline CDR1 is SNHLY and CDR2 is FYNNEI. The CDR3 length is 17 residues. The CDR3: CASSETTLTGYGNTIYF. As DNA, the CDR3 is TGTGCCAGCAGTGAAACTACTCTGACAGGATATGGAAACACCATATATTTT.

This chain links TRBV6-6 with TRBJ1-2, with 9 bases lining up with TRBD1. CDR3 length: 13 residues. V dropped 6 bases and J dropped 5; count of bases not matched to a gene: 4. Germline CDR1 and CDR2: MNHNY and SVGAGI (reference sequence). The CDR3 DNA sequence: TGTGCCAGCAGGGGGACAGGGCAATATGGCTACACCTTC. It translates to CASRGTGQYGYTF.

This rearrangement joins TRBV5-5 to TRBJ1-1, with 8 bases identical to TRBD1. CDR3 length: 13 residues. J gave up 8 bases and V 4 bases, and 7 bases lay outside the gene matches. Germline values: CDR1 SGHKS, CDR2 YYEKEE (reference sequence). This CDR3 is CASSPSRDREAFF. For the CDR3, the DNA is TGTGCCAGCAGCCCGTCCCGGGACAGGGAAGCTTTCTTT.

This CDR3 reads CASSYSGASYNEQFF. CDR3 sequence (DNA): TGTGCCAGCAGTTACTCGGGGGCTTCCTACAATGAGCAGTTCTTC. The V gene is TRBV6-5, the J gene TRBJ2-1, with TRBD1 as a possible D gene (6 bases). The CDR3 sequence is 15 residues long. From germline, CDR1 is MNHEY and CDR2 SVGAGI. The V end was cut by 0 bases, the J end by 1 base, with 7 bases between.

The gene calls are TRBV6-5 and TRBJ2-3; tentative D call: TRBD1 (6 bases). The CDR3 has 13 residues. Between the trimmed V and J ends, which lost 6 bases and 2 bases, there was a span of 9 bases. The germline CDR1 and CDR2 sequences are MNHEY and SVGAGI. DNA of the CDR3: TGTGCCAGCAGGCAGGGGTTCACAGATACGCAGTATTTT. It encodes CASRQGFTDTQYF.

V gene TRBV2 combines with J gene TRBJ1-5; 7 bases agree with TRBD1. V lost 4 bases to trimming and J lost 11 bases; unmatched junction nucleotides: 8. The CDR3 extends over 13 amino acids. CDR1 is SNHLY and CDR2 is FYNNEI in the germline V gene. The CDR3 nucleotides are TGTGCCAGCAGTGGGGACAGCACCAGTACCCAGCATTTT. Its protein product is CASSGDSTSTQHF.

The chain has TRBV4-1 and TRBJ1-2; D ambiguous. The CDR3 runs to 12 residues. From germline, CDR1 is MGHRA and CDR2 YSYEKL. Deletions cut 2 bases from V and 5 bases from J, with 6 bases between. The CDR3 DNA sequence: TGCGCCAGCAGCCAACTCGATTATGGCTACACCTTC. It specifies CASSQLDYGYTF.

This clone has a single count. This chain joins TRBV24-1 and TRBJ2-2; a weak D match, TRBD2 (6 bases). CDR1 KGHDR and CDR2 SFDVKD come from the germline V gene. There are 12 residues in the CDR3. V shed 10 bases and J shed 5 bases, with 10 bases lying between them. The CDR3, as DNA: TGTGCCACGCGCGCGGGGACCGGGGAGCTGTTTTTT. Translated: CATRAGTGELFF.

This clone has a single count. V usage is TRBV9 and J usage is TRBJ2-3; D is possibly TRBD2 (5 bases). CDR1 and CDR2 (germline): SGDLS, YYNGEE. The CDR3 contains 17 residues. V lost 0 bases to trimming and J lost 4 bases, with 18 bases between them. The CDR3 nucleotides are TGTGCCAGCAGCGTAGAAGCTACCCCGGGAATCCCAGATACGCAGTATTTT. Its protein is CASSVEATPGIPDTQYF.